The clone carrying this T cell receptor beta chain was detected only once. Its antigen is currently unknown. This entry is derived from a study of vaccination effects on CD4 cells after COVID-19. Here immunoSEQ multiplex PCR was the method, and the copy in TCRdb shows in-frame clones only, minus some. The data show 65,000 to 75,000 clones, 74% seen once. Study outcomes and limitations: Pronounced clonal contraction occurred in clones induced by infection and by vaccine late after vaccination.

This CDR3 has 17 residues. The germline V and J ends were trimmed by 3 bases and 4 bases, with 19 bases remaining between them. CDR1 is SGDLS and CDR2 is YYNGEE in the germline V gene. Under the ViraFEST assay, PBMC were stimulated with viral peptide pools so that antigen-specific CD4+ T cells expanded. Sequencing was performed afterwards. The culture ran for 10 days, and then CD4+ T cells were isolated. All participants had two doses of either the BNT162b2 or mRNA-1273 vaccine. Wells of a few million PBMC each were grown with roughly 10 IU/ml IL-2 and about 9.6 ug/ml peptides. This chain uses TRBV9 with TRBJ2-2; unclear D gene. The sample in question was CD4+ T cells from PBMCs cultured with HCoV-229E spike peptides, obtained after COVID-19 vaccination. This TCR came from a human donor who received a COVID-19 vaccine. CDR3 bases: TGTGCCAGCAGCGGAGTCGTTCGGCCTCGCGGCACCGGGGAGCTGTTTTTT. Translating it yields CASSGVVRPRGTGELFF.